Listed here are 21 T cell receptor beta chains from one sample, sequenced in a study of shared clonotypes between healthy human individuals. Profiled with immunoSEQ multiplex PCR; TCRdb holds only in-frame clones, not every one. The sample consists of roughly 300,000 clones, roughly 91% of them appearing once. Sequenced material: memory CD8+ T cells sorted from blood. The sample's subset: CD45RO+ cells pooled with CCR7-negative TemRA cells. These receptors all come from a man aged 18 to 29 in good health.

V usage is TRBV29-1 and J usage is TRBJ2-4; tentative D call: TRBD1 (5 bases). V was shortened by 3 bases and J by 0 bases, with 9 bases between the two germline ends. Germline V gene data show CDR1 as SQVTM and CDR2 as ANQGSEA. CDR3 length equals 14 residues. CDR3 amino acids: CSVEAGQAKNIQYF. The CDR3 DNA reads TGCAGCGTTGAGGCAGGGCAAGCCAAAAACATTCAGTACTTC. Full variable domain (rest looked up from reference TRBV29-1 and TRBJ2-4): SAVISQKPSRDICQRGTSLTIQCQVDSQVTMMFWYRQQPGQSLTLIATANQGSEATYESGFVIDKFPISRPNLTFSTLTVSNMSPEDSSIYLCSVEAGQAKNIQYFGAGTRLSVL.

This sequence joins TRBV28 and TRBJ2-7; TRBD1 aligns across 7 bases. The CDR3 runs 14 residues. Germline CDR1 reads MDHEN; CDR2 reads SYDVKM. V shed 2 bases and J 5 bases; nucleotides not matched to a gene: 6. CDR3 DNA: TGTGCCAGCAGTTTAAGCAGGGGGATAAACGAGCAGTACTTC. Translated: CASSLSRGINEQYF. Using reference TRBV28 and TRBJ2-7 for the parts outside the CDR3, the full variable domain is DVKVTQSSRYLVKRTGEKVFLECVQDMDHENMFWYRQDPGLGLRLIYFSYDVKMKEKGDIPEGYSVSREKKERFSLILESASTNQTSMYLCASSLSRGINEQYFGPGTRLTVT.

The V gene is TRBV28, the J gene TRBJ2-5; D not certain. This CDR3 has 13 amino acids. Trimming shortened V by 6 bases and J by 1 base, and 9 bases separated the two germline ends. Germline lookup yields CDR1 MDHEN and CDR2 SYDVKM. The CDR3 protein is CASRTTAQETQYF. DNA for the CDR3: TGTGCCAGCAGAACGACGGCCCAAGAGACCCAGTACTTC.

The J gene is TRBJ2-3, the V gene TRBV5-4; D is unclear. The V end was cut by 0 bases, the J end by 6 bases, with 11 bases between. Germline-derived CDR1 and CDR2 are SGHNT and YYREEE (reference sequence). The length of the CDR3 is 14 residues. The CDR3 region has the DNA TGTGCCAGCAGCTTGGAGTTTGACGGGGATACGCAGTATTTT. As protein: CASSLEFDGDTQYF.

This clone was counted a single time. The gene calls are TRBV27 and TRBJ2-2; tentatively, D is TRBD1 or TRBD2 (5 bases each). V dropped 1 base and J dropped 1 base, with 16 bases sitting between them. Germline V gives CDR1 MNHEY, CDR2 SMNVEV (reference sequence). CDR3 length: 18 residues. CDR3 region: CASSLWGWRQGNTGELFF. In nucleotides, the CDR3 is TGTGCCAGCAGTTTATGGGGGTGGCGGCAGGGGAACACCGGGGAGCTGTTTTTT.

Points on this clone: The sample carries other DNA sequences with the same CDR3. The chain carries TRBV6-5 and TRBJ2-2, with D possibly being TRBD2 (6 bases). The CDR3 length is 14 residues. The V end was cut by 0 bases, the J end by 5 bases, with 7 bases between. Germline V gene lookup returns CDR1 MNHEY and CDR2 SVGAGI. In nucleotides, the CDR3 is TGTGCCAGCAGTTACTCGGGGGGAACCGGGGAGCTGTTTTTT. As protein: CASSYSGGTGELFF.

This chain joins TRBV7-6 and TRBJ2-1; D is perhaps TRBD1 or TRBD2 (5 bases each). V was shortened by 4 bases and J by 4 bases, with 11 bases between the two germline ends. This CDR3 spans 14 amino acids. The germline CDR1 and CDR2 sequences are SGHVS and FNYEAQ. DNA for the CDR3: TGTGCCAGCAGCTGGGGACCTCCATACAATGAGCAGTTCTTC. Its protein product is CASSWGPPYNEQFF.

The chain joins TRBV12-5 to TRBJ2-5; D possibly uses TRBD1 or TRBD2 (5 bases each). Germline assignment: CDR1 LGHNT and CDR2 FRNRAP. CDR3 length: 15 residues. Trimming removed 10 bases from V and 5 bases from J, with 23 bases in between. The CDR3 DNA reads TGTGCTAAACGGGGCAGCTCCTCACTAGGGGAGACCCAGTACTTC. It is translated as CAKRGSSSLGETQYF.

The chain is built from TRBV2 and TRBJ2-7, with 7 bases matching TRBD1. Germline V gives CDR1 SNHLY, CDR2 FYNNEI. The CDR3 loop spans 15 amino acids. V gave up 3 bases and J gave up 0 bases; unmatched junction bases: 5. The CDR3 bases are TGTGCCAGCAGTGATCAGGGGGTCTTCTCCTACGAGCAGTACTTC. This translates into CASSDQGVFSYEQYF.

The chain is built from TRBV5-4 and TRBJ2-1; no definite D call. V was clipped by 1 base and J by 7 bases, with 12 bases between them. The CDR3 runs 14 residues. Germline CDR1 is SGHNT and CDR2 is YYREEE (reference sequence). The CDR3 region is CASSLFSLGNEQFF. Here the CDR3 DNA reads TGTGCCAGCAGCTTGTTCAGCCTGGGTAATGAGCAGTTCTTC.

A single count supports this clone. The chain employs TRBV13 and TRBJ2-3; D tentatively fits TRBD1 or TRBD2 (5 bases each). V gave up 5 bases and J gave up 5 bases, with 26 bases separating them. Germline CDR1 and CDR2: PRHDT and FYEKMQ (reference sequence). The CDR3 has 18 residues. This CDR3 reads CASSPGHAVESGRDTQYF. In DNA, the CDR3 is TGTGCCAGCAGCCCTGGACACGCTGTAGAAAGCGGTAGAGATACGCAGTATTTT. Full variable domain (remainder filled in from reference TRBV13 and TRBJ2-3): AAGVIQSPRHLIKEKRETATLKCYPIPRHDTVYWYQQGPGQDPQFLISFYEKMQSDKGSIPDRFSAQQFSDYHSELNMSSLELGDSALYFCASSPGHAVESGRDTQYFGPGTRLTVL.

V gene TRBV11-3 combines with J gene TRBJ1-5; D possibly corresponds to TRBD1 (6 bases). Germline assignment: CDR1 SGHNT and CDR2 YENEEA. V shed 1 base and J shed 0 bases, with 16 bases lying between them. The CDR3 runs 18 residues. The CDR3 DNA sequence: TGTGCCAGCAGCTTAGCCAACAGGGAGGGTAATAGCAATCAGCCCCAGCATTTT. Amino acid sequence: CASSLANREGNSNQPQHF.

The chain employs TRBV9 and TRBJ2-1; D is perhaps TRBD2 (6 bases). The V gene lost 4 bases and the J gene lost 5 bases, with 19 bases spanning the gap. Looked up from germline, CDR1 is SGDLS and CDR2 is YYNGEE. The CDR3 loop spans 16 amino acids. CDR3 in amino acids: CASSPLEGPGHNEQFF. Here the CDR3 DNA reads TGTGCCAGCAGCCCTTTGGAGGGACCAGGCCACAATGAGCAGTTCTTC.

This sequence joins TRBV27 and TRBJ2-2, with D uncertain. Germline loops: CDR1 MNHEY, CDR2 SMNVEV (reference sequence). The CDR3 extends over 14 amino acids. V lost 3 bases and J lost 5, with 10 bases in between. The CDR3 sequence is CASSFSDTTGELFF. For the CDR3, the DNA is TGTGCCAGCAGTTTCAGTGATACGACCGGGGAGCTGTTTTTT.

The chain joins TRBV5-1 to TRBJ2-5, with D tentatively TRBD2 (6 bases). CDR3 size: 14 residues. V lost 4 bases and J lost 1, with 11 bases in between. Germline-derived CDR1 and CDR2 are SGHRS and YFSETQ. The DNA for the CDR3 is TGCGCCAGCAGCCTGGAGGGAGGCCAAGAGACCCAGTACTTC. Translating gives CASSLEGGQETQYF.

V gene TRBV27 combines with J gene TRBJ2-7, with 9 positions matching TRBD2. The CDR3 totals 16 residues. The V and J ends lost 2 bases and 1 base, in that order; junction bases with no gene match: 6. Germline CDR1 reads MNHEY; CDR2 reads SMNVEV (reference sequence). CDR3 sequence reads: CASSLEAGGPSYEQYF. CDR3 coding DNA: TGTGCCAGCAGTTTAGAGGCGGGAGGGCCTTCCTACGAGCAGTACTTC.

This chain connects TRBV6-5 to TRBJ2-6, with 7 nucleotides matching TRBD2. Germline V gene lookup returns CDR1 MNHEY and CDR2 SVGAGI. This CDR3 comprises 16 residues. The J segment lost 3 bases and the V segment lost 2 bases, leaving 4 bases of the junction unmatched. The CDR3 DNA follows: TGTGCCAGCAGTTACAATCGGGGGGATGGGGCCAACGTCCTGACTTTC. Its translation is CASSYNRGDGANVLTF.

The genes are TRBV11-2 and TRBJ1-2; no clear D gene. This CDR3 is 15 amino acids long. V was pared by 1 base and J by 3 bases, with 12 bases between. Germline values: CDR1 SGHAT, CDR2 FQNNGV. CDR3 sequence reads: CASSLVLSLYYGYTF. CDR3 bases: TGTGCCAGCAGCTTAGTTCTCAGTCTTTACTATGGCTACACCTTC.

The chain carries TRBV18 and TRBJ1-4, with a possible D match to TRBD1 (5 bases). This CDR3 contains 14 residues. Germline V CDR1 and CDR2: KGHSH, LQKENI. With 6 bases removed from V and 8 bases from J, the gap between germline ends came to 16 bases. CDR3 amino acids: CASSPRGVIEKLFF. The CDR3 nucleotides are TGTGCCAGCTCTCCGAGGGGTGTAATCGAAAAACTGTTTTTT.

V is TRBV7-2 and J is TRBJ2-3; 8 nucleotides align to TRBD2. The CDR3 covers 16 residues. Germline CDR1 and CDR2: SGHTA and FQGNSA. J gave up 5 bases and V 1 base, and 8 bases lay outside the gene matches. The CDR3 reads CASSLGTSRTLDTQYF. CDR3 sequence (DNA): TGTGCCAGCAGCTTAGGGACTAGCCGAACACTAGATACGCAGTATTTT.

The V gene is TRBV4-1, the J gene TRBJ2-7; a possible D gene is TRBD1 (5 bases). V lost 4 bases and J 12 bases, leaving 22 bases between the germline ends. The CDR3 covers 14 residues. Per the germline V gene, CDR1 is MGHRA and CDR2 is YSYEKL. CDR3 coding DNA: TGCGCCAGCAGCCTTCATGGACACCCCACTCCCTGGTACTTC. It specifies CASSLHGHPTPWYF.